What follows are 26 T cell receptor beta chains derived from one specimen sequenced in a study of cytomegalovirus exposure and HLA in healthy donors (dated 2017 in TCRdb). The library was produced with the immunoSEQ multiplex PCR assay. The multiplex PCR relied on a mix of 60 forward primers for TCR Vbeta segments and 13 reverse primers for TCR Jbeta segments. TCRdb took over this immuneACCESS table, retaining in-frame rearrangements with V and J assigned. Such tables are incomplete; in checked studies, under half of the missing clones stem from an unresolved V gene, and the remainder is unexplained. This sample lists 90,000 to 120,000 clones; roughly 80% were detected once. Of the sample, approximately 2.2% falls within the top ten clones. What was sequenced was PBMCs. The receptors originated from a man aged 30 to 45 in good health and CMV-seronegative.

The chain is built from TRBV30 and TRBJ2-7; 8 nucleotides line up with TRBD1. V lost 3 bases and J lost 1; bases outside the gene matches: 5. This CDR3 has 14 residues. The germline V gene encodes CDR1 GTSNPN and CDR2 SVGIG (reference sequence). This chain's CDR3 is CAWRDRGLSYEQYF. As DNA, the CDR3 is TGTGCCTGGAGAGACAGGGGCTTGTCCTACGAGCAGTACTTC.

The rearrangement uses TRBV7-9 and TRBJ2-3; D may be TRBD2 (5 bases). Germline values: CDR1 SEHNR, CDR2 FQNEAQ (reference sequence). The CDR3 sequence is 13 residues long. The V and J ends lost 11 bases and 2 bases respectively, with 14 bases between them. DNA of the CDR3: TGTGCCGACGGGGAACGAGTCACAGATACGCAGTATTTT. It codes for CADGERVTDTQYF.

CDR3 region: CASTTGGYEQYF. CDR3 in DNA: TGTGCCAGCACTACCGGGGGGTACGAGCAGTACTTC. V usage is TRBV28 and J usage is TRBJ2-7; 7 bases fit TRBD2. The trim removed 7 bases at V and 4 bases at J, leaving 4 bases unmatched. The CDR3 has 12 residues. Germline CDR1 and CDR2: MDHEN and SYDVKM.

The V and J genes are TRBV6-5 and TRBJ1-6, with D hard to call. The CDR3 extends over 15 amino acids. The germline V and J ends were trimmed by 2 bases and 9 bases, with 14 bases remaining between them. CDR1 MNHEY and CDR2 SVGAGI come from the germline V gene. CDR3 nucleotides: TGTGCCAGCAGTTACGGTCGCAGGATCTTTTCACCCCTCCACTTT. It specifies CASSYGRRIFSPLHF.

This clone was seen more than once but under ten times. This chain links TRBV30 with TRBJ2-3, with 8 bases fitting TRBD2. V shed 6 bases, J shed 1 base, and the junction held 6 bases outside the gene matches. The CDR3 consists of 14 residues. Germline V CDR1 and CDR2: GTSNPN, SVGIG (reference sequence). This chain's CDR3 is CACSAGGGTDTQYF. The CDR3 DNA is TGTGCCTGCTCGGCGGGGGGTGGCACAGATACGCAGTATTTT.

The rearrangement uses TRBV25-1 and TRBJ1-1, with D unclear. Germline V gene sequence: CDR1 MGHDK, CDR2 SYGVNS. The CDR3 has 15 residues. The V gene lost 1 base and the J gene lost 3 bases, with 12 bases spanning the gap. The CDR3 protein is CASSELPGSDTEAFF. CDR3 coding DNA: TGTGCCAGCAGTGAATTACCGGGGTCCGACACTGAAGCTTTCTTT.

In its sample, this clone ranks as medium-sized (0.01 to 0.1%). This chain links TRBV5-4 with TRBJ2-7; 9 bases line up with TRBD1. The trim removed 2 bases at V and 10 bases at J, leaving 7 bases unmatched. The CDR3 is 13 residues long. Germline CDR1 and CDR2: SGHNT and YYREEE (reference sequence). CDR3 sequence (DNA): TGTGCCAGCAGCTTCGAGGACAGGGGCGAACAGTACTTC. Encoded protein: CASSFEDRGEQYF.

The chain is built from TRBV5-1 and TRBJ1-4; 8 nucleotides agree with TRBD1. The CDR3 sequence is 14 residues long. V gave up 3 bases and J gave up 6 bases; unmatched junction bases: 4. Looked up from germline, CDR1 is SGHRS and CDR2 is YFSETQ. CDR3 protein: CASSSGGADEKLFF. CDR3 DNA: TGCGCCAGCAGCTCAGGGGGCGCAGATGAAAAACTGTTTTTT.

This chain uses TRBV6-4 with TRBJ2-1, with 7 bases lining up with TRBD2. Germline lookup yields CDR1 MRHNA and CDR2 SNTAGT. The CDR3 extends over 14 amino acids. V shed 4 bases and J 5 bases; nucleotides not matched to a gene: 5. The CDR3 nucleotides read TGTGCCAGCAGTGTAGCGGGCGGGGACAATGAGCAGTTCTTC. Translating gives CASSVAGGDNEQFF.

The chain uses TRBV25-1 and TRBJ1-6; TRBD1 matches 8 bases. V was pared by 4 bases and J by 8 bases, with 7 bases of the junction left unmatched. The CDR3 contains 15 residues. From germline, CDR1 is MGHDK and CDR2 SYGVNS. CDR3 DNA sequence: TGTGCCAGCAGTGGAGAACAGGGGGTATATTCACCCCTCCACTTT. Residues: CASSGEQGVYSPLHF. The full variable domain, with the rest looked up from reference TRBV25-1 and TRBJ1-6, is EADIYQTPRYLVIGTGKKITLECSQTMGHDKMYWYQQDPGMELHLIHYSYGVNSTEKGDLSSESTVSRIRTEHFPLTLESARPSHTSQYLCASSGEQGVYSPLHFGNGTRLTVT.

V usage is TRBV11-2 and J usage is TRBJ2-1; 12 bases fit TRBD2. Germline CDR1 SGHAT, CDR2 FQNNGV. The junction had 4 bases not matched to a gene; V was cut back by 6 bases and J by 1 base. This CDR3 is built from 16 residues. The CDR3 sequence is CASRSTSGGSYNEQFF. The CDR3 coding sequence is TGTGCCAGCAGGTCGACTAGCGGGGGTTCCTACAATGAGCAGTTCTTC.

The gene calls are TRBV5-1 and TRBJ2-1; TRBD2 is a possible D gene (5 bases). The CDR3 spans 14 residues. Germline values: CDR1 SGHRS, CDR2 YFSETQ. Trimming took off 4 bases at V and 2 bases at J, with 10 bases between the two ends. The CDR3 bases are TGCGCCAGCAGCCCCGAGGGTCCCTACAATGAGCAGTTCTTC. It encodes CASSPEGPYNEQFF.

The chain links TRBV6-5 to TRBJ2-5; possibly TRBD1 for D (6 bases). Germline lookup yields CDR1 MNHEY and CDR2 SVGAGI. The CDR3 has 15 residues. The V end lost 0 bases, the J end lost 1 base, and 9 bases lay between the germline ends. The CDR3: CASSYSGHSQETQYF. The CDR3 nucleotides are TGTGCCAGCAGTTACTCGGGACACTCCCAAGAGACCCAGTACTTC.

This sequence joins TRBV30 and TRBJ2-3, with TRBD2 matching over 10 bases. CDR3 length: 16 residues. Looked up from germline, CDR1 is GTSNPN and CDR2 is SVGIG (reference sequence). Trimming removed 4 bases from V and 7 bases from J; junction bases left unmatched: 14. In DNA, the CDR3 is TGTGCCTGGATTAAACGGGGCAGCGGGGGGGCCTATACGCAGTATTTT. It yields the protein CAWIKRGSGGAYTQYF.

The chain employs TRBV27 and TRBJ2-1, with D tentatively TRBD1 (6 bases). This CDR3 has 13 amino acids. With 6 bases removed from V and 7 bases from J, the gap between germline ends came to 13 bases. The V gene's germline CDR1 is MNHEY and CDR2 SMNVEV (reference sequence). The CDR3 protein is CASSLGQINEQFF. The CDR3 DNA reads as TGTGCCAGCAGCCTCGGACAGATTAATGAGCAGTTCTTC.

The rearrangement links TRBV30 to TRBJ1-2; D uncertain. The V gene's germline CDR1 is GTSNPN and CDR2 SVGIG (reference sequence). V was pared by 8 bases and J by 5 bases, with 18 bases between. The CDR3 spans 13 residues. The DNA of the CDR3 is TGTGCCGCGTTCCCGGCCTCTAGGTATGGCTACACCTTC. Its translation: CAAFPASRYGYTF. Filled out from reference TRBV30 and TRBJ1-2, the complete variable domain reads SQTIHQWPATLVQPVGSPLSLECTVEGTSNPNLYWYRQAAGRGLQLLFYSVGIGQISSEVPQNLSASRPQDRQFILSSKKLLLSDSGFYLCAAFPASRYGYTFGSGTRLTVV.

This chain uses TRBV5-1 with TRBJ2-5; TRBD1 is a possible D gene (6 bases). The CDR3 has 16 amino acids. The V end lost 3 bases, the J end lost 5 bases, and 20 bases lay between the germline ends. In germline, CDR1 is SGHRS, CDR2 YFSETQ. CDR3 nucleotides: TGCGCCAGCAGCTCGGCAGGGCAGGGGAGTGAGGAGACCCAGTACTTC. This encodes CASSSAGQGSEETQYF.

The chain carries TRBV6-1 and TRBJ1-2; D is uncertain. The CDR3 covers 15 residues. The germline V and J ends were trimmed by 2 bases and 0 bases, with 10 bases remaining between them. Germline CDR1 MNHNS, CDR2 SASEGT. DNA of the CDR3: TGTGCCAGCAGTGAAAAAGCGGGAGCTAACTATGGCTACACCTTC. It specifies CASSEKAGANYGYTF.

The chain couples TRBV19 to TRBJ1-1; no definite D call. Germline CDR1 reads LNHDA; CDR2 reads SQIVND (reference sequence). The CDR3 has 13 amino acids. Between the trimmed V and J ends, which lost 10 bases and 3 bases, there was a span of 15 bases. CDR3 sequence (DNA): TGTGCCACGCTTTTGACTGACTACACTGAAGCTTTCTTT. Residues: CATLLTDYTEAFF.

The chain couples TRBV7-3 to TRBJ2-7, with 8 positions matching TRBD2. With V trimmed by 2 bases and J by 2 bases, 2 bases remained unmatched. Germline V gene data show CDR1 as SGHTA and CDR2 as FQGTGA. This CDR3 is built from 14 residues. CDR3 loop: CASSLGGGTYEQYF. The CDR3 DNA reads TGTGCCAGCAGCTTAGGCGGGGGGACCTACGAGCAGTACTTC.

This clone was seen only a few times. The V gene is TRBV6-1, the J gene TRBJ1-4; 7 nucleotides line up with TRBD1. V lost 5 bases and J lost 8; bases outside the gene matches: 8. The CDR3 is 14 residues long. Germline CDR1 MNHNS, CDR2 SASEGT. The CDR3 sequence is CASSRGAGGEKLFF. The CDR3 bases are TGTGCCAGCAGTCGAGGAGCAGGGGGGGAAAAACTGTTTTTT.

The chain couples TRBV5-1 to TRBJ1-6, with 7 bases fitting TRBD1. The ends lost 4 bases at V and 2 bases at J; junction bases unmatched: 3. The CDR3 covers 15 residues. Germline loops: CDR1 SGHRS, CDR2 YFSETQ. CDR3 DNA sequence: TGCGCCAGCAGCGCCGGACAGGCCTATAATTCACCCCTCCACTTT. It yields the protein CASSAGQAYNSPLHF.

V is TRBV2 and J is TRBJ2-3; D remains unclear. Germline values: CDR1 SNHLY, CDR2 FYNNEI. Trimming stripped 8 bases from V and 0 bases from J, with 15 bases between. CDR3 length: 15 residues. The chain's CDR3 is CASAPTPSSTDTQYF. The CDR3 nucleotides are TGTGCCAGCGCCCCCACACCTTCTAGCACAGATACGCAGTATTTT.

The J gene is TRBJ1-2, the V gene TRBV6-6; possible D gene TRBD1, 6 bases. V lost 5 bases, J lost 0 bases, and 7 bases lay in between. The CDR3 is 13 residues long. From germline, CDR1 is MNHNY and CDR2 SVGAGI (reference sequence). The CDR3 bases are TGTGCCAGCAGTGGGACAACTAACTATGGCTACACCTTC. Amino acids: CASSGTTNYGYTF.

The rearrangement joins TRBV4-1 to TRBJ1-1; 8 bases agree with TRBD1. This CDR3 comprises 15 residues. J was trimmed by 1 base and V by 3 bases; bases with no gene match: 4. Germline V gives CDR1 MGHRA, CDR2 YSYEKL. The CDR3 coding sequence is TGCGCCAGCAGCCATCGGACAGGGCAGAACACTGAAGCTTTCTTT. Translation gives CASSHRTGQNTEAFF.

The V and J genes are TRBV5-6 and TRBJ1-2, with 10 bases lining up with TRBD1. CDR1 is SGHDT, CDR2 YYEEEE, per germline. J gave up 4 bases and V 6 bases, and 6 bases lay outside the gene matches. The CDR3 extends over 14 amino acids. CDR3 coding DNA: TGTGCCAGCAAAAAGGACAGGGGGGCCTATGGCTACACCTTC. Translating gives CASKKDRGAYGYTF.